A selection of T cell receptor beta chains follows, all from one sample in a study of control samples from healthy donors and cancer patients. Profiling relied on immunoSEQ multiplex PCR, and the TCRdb table lists in-frame clones only, not all of them. The sample shows some 120,000 clones, more than 75% of them seen only once. Sequencing was carried out using blood. These receptors were taken from a man in his late teens or twenties in good health. Each CDR3 is given with its conserved first and last residue.

CDR3aa	v_gene
CASRAGAEQFF	TRBV6-4
CASSSGANTGELFF	TRBV18
CASRTPSGSEVGTEAFF	TRBV27
CASRTGRAEAFF	TRBV12-3/TRBV12-4
CASSQLGHSNQPQHF	TRBV6-5
CASSSILDSTDTQYF	TRBV5-1
CASSPDSNQPQHF	TRBV18
CSVDVGGGGSGIRTGELFF	TRBV29-1
CASSQGGAGGSYEQYF	TRBV3-1/TRBV3-2
CSASKDIQYF	TRBV20-1